What follows describes a single T cell receptor beta chain. The data belong to a study of blood T cell repertoires in COVID-19. The overall study: There were acute and convalescent COVID-19 samples, and they came from the United States, Italy and Spain.

This CDR3 has 12 amino acids. Deletions cut 3 bases from V and 11 bases from J, with 13 bases between. Germline CDR1 and CDR2: SNHLY and FYNNEI. Clones were read by immunoSEQ multiplex PCR, and TCRdb kept only the in-frame ones, dropping some. The table records roughly 240,000 clones, more than 85% of them present only once. The clonotype was recovered from a man younger than 35 with active or convalescent COVID-19. The sequenced material came from peripheral blood. The chain has TRBV2 and TRBJ1-1; a weak D match, TRBD1 (5 bases). The CDR3 region is CASSEGRVGAFF. DNA for the CDR3: TGTGCCAGCAGTGAGGGCAGGGTGGGGGCTTTCTTT.